A single TCR beta chain is shown here with its context. The target antigen is unknown. The trim removed 6 bases at V and 8 bases at J, leaving 8 bases unmatched. Germline CDR1 reads MGHRA; CDR2 reads YSYEKL. This CDR3 has 14 residues. The record originates from a study of shared clonotypes between healthy human individuals. Study-wide background: The cohort comprised a couple of women and a few men. Their ages spanned 18 to 49 years. Three plates were used per donor for CD4 naive, three for CD4 memory, two for CD8 naive and one for CD8 memory.

Broader study findings: Several donors had 5% to 6% of their naive CD4 clonotypes in common.

Genomic DNA of every subset was divided equally among multiple immunoSEQ plates. Sequencing used immunoSEQ multiplex PCR; TCRdb keeps in-frame clones, though not all of them. The top ten clones hold 1.5% to 2% of a sample with hundreds of thousands of clones, under 80% of them seen once. The receptor's source is a woman in her thirties in good health. Material: memory CD4+ T cells sorted from blood. Subset: CD45RA-negative fraction. This sequence joins TRBV4-1 and TRBJ2-1; TRBD2 agrees at 9 bases. The CDR3 coding sequence is TGCGCCAGCAGTCCAGGCGGGAGGGCTTATGAGCAGTTCTTC. Its protein is CASSPGGRAYEQFF.